Below are 25 T cell receptor beta chains sequenced from a single sample in a study of regulatory T cells in long-lasting Graves disease. Stated time point: persistent/refractory GD, antithyroid drugs over 5 years with positive TRAb. From PBMCs, RNA was extracted and then used to make the TCR library. iRepertoire HTBI primers and Arm-PCR of CDR3 regions built TCR beta libraries. TCRdb analysed the multiplex PCR reads with MiXCR anew, one entry per CDR3 protein. The table has about 310,000 distinct CDR3 sequences, roughly a fifth seen once; the top ten hold more than 55%. Sequences were derived from peripheral blood mononuclear cells (PBMCs), sampled when the disease was refractory, from a patient treated with antithyroid drugs. The receptor set was obtained from a female donor with Graves disease.

The rearrangement joins TRBV6-5 to TRBJ2-7, with D tentatively TRBD2 (5 bases). V dropped 0 bases and J dropped 4 bases, with 22 bases sitting between them. The germline V gene has CDR1 MNHEY and CDR2 SVGAGI. The CDR3 has 18 residues. CDR3 region: CASSYSKFGTAVVYEQYF. The CDR3 nucleotides are TGTGCCAGCAGTTACTCGAAATTCGGTACAGCGGTGGTTTACGAGCAGTACTTC.

The sample holds a few counts of this clonotype. This sequence joins TRBV11-2 and TRBJ2-7; the match to TRBD2 covers 11 bases. The germline V gene has CDR1 SGHAT and CDR2 FQNNGV. Germline trimming cut 4 bases from V and 2 bases from J; bases unmatched to any gene: 7. This CDR3 has 16 residues. For the CDR3, the DNA is TGTGCCAGCAGCTCCCGACCGGGACTAGCGGCCTACGAGCAGTACTTC. Its protein product is CASSSRPGLAAYEQYF. The entire variable domain, with the rest obtained from reference TRBV11-2 and TRBJ2-7, is as follows: EAGVAQSPRYKIIEKRQSVAFWCNPISGHATLYWYQQILGQGPKLLIQFQNNGVVDDSQLPKDRFSAERLKGVDSTLKIQPAKLEDSAVYLCASSSRPGLAAYEQYFGPGTRLTVT.

This clonotype was recorded a few times. In DNA, the CDR3 is TGCAGTGCTTGGTTCCCCCCGGGGAACACTGAAGCTTTCTTT. This encodes CSAWFPPGNTEAFF. V gene TRBV20-1 combines with J gene TRBJ1-1, with D unclear. The V and J ends lost 5 bases and 1 base respectively, with 14 bases between them. This CDR3 has 14 amino acids. From germline, CDR1 is DFQATT and CDR2 SNEGSKA (reference sequence).

As for this clonotype: A much larger clone lies one base from this, so it may be a read error. The rearrangement links TRBV7-2 to TRBJ2-5; D unresolved. Germline V lookup: CDR1 SGHTA, CDR2 FQGNSA. This CDR3 comprises 14 residues. CDR3 residues: CATSLISWRETQYF. DNA for the CDR3: TGTGCCACCAGCTTAATTTCCTGGCGGGAGACCCAGTACTTC.

This clonotype was counted ten times or more. The V call is TRBV11-2, the J call TRBJ2-5; D may be TRBD1 (5 bases). The germline CDR1 and CDR2 sequences are SGHAT and FQNNGV. The V and J ends lost 5 bases and 7 bases respectively, with 14 bases between them. This CDR3 comprises 13 residues. CDR3 DNA sequence: TGTGCCAGCAGCAAGACCAGGGATGGGACCCAGTACTTC. Translated, it gives CASSKTRDGTQYF.

The chain links TRBV5-6 to TRBJ1-1, with D uncertain. Per the germline V gene, CDR1 is SGHDT and CDR2 is YYEEEE. The V gene lost 1 base and the J gene lost 8 bases, with 9 bases spanning the gap. The CDR3 runs to 12 residues. CDR3 nucleotide sequence: TGTGCCAGCAGCTTGAGGCCGGGCGAAGCTTTCTTT. Protein sequence: CASSLRPGEAFF.

This clonotype has a count of ten or more. This chain uses TRBV27 with TRBJ2-4; D is possibly TRBD1 or TRBD2 (6 bases each). Trimming removed 6 bases at V and 8 bases at J, with 14 bases between. Germline V gene lookup returns CDR1 MNHEY and CDR2 SMNVEV (reference sequence). CDR3 length equals 13 residues. The CDR3 DNA reads TGTGCCAGCAGAGGGGGGAATTGGGACATTCAGTACTTC. Amino acid sequence: CASRGGNWDIQYF.

This clonotype was counted between two and nine times. This chain links TRBV5-6 with TRBJ2-5; D could derive from TRBD1 or TRBD2 (5 bases each). With 2 bases removed from V and 2 bases from J, the gap between germline ends came to 16 bases. The V gene's germline CDR1 is SGHDT and CDR2 YYEEEE. This CDR3 contains 16 residues. The CDR3 loop is CASSFRGALGQETQYF. The CDR3, as DNA: TGTGCCAGCAGCTTTCGAGGGGCCCTAGGACAAGAGACCCAGTACTTC.

A few counts support this clonotype. The rearrangement links TRBV9 to TRBJ2-3; the match to TRBD2 covers 9 bases. This CDR3 has 12 amino acids. Germline-derived CDR1 and CDR2 are SGDLS and YYNGEE. The CDR3 DNA is TGTGCAAGCGGGGGGTTCACAGATACGCAGTATTTT. Its translation: CASGGFTDTQYF.

The table lists this clonotype with many counts. The rearrangement joins TRBV20-1 to TRBJ2-7; D may be TRBD1 (6 bases). The CDR3 is made up of 13 amino acids. Trimming took off 3 bases at V and 0 bases at J, with 9 bases between the two ends. Germline CDR1 reads DFQATT; CDR2 reads SNEGSKA (reference sequence). The CDR3 loop reads CSASGDTSYEQYF. CDR3 nucleotides: TGCAGTGCTAGTGGGGACACCTCCTACGAGCAGTACTTC.

In its sample, this clonotype was seen a few times. This rearrangement joins TRBV12-3 or TRBV12-4 to TRBJ1-5, with D maybe TRBD1 (5 bases). The CDR3 runs to 15 residues. V lost 5 bases and J lost 3, with 14 bases in between. The CDR3 nucleotides read TGTGCCAGCAGTCCCAGGGTAGGATACAATCAGCCCCAGCATTTT. Translation gives CASSPRVGYNQPQHF.

The CDR3 spells CASSLEGHTEAFF. CDR3 sequence (DNA): TGTGCCAGCAGCTTAGAGGGCCACACTGAAGCTTTCTTT. The chain is built from TRBV7-3 and TRBJ1-1; D is unclear. In germline, CDR1 is SGHTA, CDR2 FQGTGA. This CDR3 is 13 amino acids long. The V end lost 2 bases, the J end lost 3 bases, and 7 bases lay between the germline ends. Drawing the rest from reference TRBV7-3 and TRBJ1-1, the complete variable domain is GAGVSQTPSNKVTEKGKYVELRCDPISGHTALYWYRQSLGQGPEFLIYFQGTGAADDSGLPNDRFFAVRPEGSVSTLKIQRTERGDSAVYLCASSLEGHTEAFFGQGTRLTVV.

J is TRBJ1-1 and V is TRBV5-1; perhaps TRBD1 as D (6 bases). This CDR3 is 14 amino acids long. Per germline, CDR1 SGHRS and CDR2 YFSETQ. V was cut by 2 bases and J by 5 bases, with 13 bases left in between. The CDR3 reads CASSFGGPGTEAFF. CDR3 coding DNA: TGCGCCAGCAGCTTTGGGGGGCCGGGAACTGAAGCTTTCTTT. Together with reference TRBV5-1 and TRBJ1-1, the CDR3 gives the full variable domain: KAGVTQTPRYLIKTRGQQVTLSCSPISGHRSVSWYQQTPGQGLQFLFEYFSETQRNKGNFPGRFSGRQFSNSRSEMNVSTLELGDSALYLCASSFGGPGTEAFFGQGTRLTVV.

This clonotype was picked up a small number of times. The chain carries TRBV30 and TRBJ1-2; possible D gene TRBD1, 5 bases. The CDR3 loop spans 14 amino acids. In germline, CDR1 is GTSNPN, CDR2 SVGIG (reference sequence). With 2 bases removed from V and 5 bases from J, the gap between germline ends came to 15 bases. DNA of the CDR3: TGTGCCTGGAGTAACGGGGCCGTGAATTATGGCTACACCTTC. It is translated as CAWSNGAVNYGYTF.

This clonotype appeared many times. The chain couples TRBV6-1 to TRBJ1-5; D is uncertain. This CDR3 is 12 amino acids long. Germline-derived CDR1 and CDR2 are MNHNS and SASEGT. The ends were cut back, 8 bases at V and 6 bases at J, with 11 bases in the middle. In nucleotides, the CDR3 is TGTGCCAGCTGCCGTCCGTTTCAGCCCCAGCATTTT. This sequence encodes CASCRPFQPQHF.

In its sample, this clonotype was seen a few times. This rearrangement joins TRBV6-1 to TRBJ2-7; TRBD1 matches at 10 bases. CDR3 length equals 14 residues. In germline, CDR1 is MNHNS, CDR2 SASEGT. Germline trimming cut 4 bases from V and 4 bases from J; bases unmatched to any gene: 4. The CDR3 spells CASSGRTGGYEQYF. As DNA, the CDR3 is TGTGCCAGCAGTGGGCGGACAGGGGGGTACGAGCAGTACTTC.

The CDR3 coding sequence is TGTACCAGCAGCTTACTAGGGGGCGCGGACACCGGGGAGCTGTTTTTT. Amino acids: CTSSLLGGADTGELFF. J is TRBJ2-2 and V is TRBV7-2; TRBD1 matches at 7 bases. Germline-derived CDR1 and CDR2 are SGHTA and FQGNSA. There are 16 residues in the CDR3. Trimming took 2 bases from V and 3 from J; bases not matched to a gene: 6.

The chain links TRBV20-1 to TRBJ2-7; 7 nucleotides match TRBD1. Germline loops: CDR1 DFQATT, CDR2 SNEGSKA (reference sequence). J lost 3 bases, V lost 3 bases, and 2 bases had no gene match. The CDR3 runs 12 residues. CDR3 nucleotides: TGCAGTGCTAGGGACAGGTACTACGAGCAGTACTTC. It is translated as CSARDRYYEQYF.

The chain uses TRBV20-1 and TRBJ2-5, with no clear D. Germline CDR1 reads DFQATT; CDR2 reads SNEGSKA (reference sequence). Trimming shortened V by 2 bases and J by 1 base, and 11 bases separated the two germline ends. The CDR3 extends over 14 amino acids. The DNA of the CDR3 is TGCAGTGCTAGACCAGCGCTGACCCAAGAGACCCAGTACTTC. Protein product: CSARPALTQETQYF.

This clonotype was seen ten or more times. This chain joins TRBV20-1 and TRBJ1-2, with D perhaps TRBD1 (5 bases). Trimming left V 0 bases short and J 6 bases short, with 8 bases between. The CDR3 length is 12 residues. Germline V gene lookup returns CDR1 DFQATT and CDR2 SNEGSKA (reference sequence). The CDR3 DNA is TGCAGTGCTAGAGATCTAGGGGATGGCTACACCTTC. Amino acids: CSARDLGDGYTF.

The chain recombines TRBV24-1 with TRBJ2-5, with TRBD1 matching over 7 bases. CDR1 and CDR2 (germline): KGHDR, SFDVKD. This CDR3 is built from 15 residues. The trim removed 6 bases at V and 1 base at J, leaving 7 bases unmatched. The CDR3 region is CATSSIQGFQETQYF. The CDR3 nucleotides are TGTGCCACCAGTTCAATACAGGGGTTCCAAGAGACCCAGTACTTC.

The table lists this clonotype with many counts. The chain uses TRBV6-2 or TRBV6-3 and TRBJ2-4; no firm D call. Germline V CDR1 and CDR2: MNHEY, SVGEGT. V was clipped by 6 bases and J by 0 bases, with 9 bases between them. CDR3 size: 14 residues. CDR3 nucleotide sequence: TGTGCCAGCAGCTTAGGGATAGCCAAAAACATTCAGTACTTC. As protein: CASSLGIAKNIQYF.

This clonotype was seen more than once but under ten times. The genes are TRBV20-1 and TRBJ2-7; D is perhaps TRBD1 (6 bases). Trimming pared 0 bases from V and 2 bases from J, leaving 11 bases between. The germline gives CDR1 DFQATT, CDR2 SNEGSKA (reference sequence). The CDR3 runs to 14 residues. CDR3 in DNA: TGCAGTGCTAGAGAAATGGACAGCCCCTACGAGCAGTACTTC. It specifies CSAREMDSPYEQYF.

This clonotype appeared a few times. The V and J genes are TRBV5-1 and TRBJ1-2; tentative D call: TRBD1 (5 bases). Germline loops: CDR1 SGHRS, CDR2 YFSETQ. This CDR3 contains 12 residues. Trimming shortened V by 3 bases and J by 6 bases, and 9 bases separated the two germline ends. The CDR3 is CASSWGRDGYTF. CDR3 nucleotide sequence: TGCGCCAGCAGCTGGGGACGGGATGGCTACACCTTC.

This clonotype has at least ten counts. V is TRBV20-1 and J is TRBJ2-7, with TRBD1 identical over 7 bases. The ends lost 5 bases at V and 2 bases at J; junction bases unmatched: 6. The germline V gene encodes CDR1 DFQATT and CDR2 SNEGSKA (reference sequence). This CDR3 spans 13 amino acids. The CDR3 DNA reads TGCAGTGCTCCGTATCAGGGGGCCTACGAGCAGTACTTC. It yields the protein CSAPYQGAYEQYF.